The entry below describes one T cell receptor beta chain. This CDR3 spans 13 amino acids. V shed 0 bases, J shed 9 bases, and the junction held 3 bases outside the gene matches. Germline-derived CDR1 and CDR2 are SGHRS and YFSETQ. This sample is drawn from a study of T cell changes during pregnancy in multiple sclerosis. Assay used: immunoSEQ multiplex PCR; TCRdb lists only in-frame clones, some missing. Among under 75,000 clones listed, nearly 95% were seen once. The sequenced sample was CD4+ T cells from peripheral blood mononuclear cells, obtained after pregnancy. The chain recombines TRBV5-1 with TRBJ2-1; 7 positions match TRBD1. The receptor was derived from a female donor with multiple sclerosis, enrolled in a pregnancy study. CDR3 protein: CASSLEGAREQFF. The CDR3 nucleotides are TGCGCCAGCAGCTTGGAGGGGGCGCGTGAGCAGTTCTTC.